The sample holds a few counts of the clone carrying this TCR beta chain. The antigen is undetermined. Other nucleotide sequences in the sample specify the same CDR3. The investigators split CD4+ cells into a CD45RA+ naive subset and a CD45RA-negative memory subset. The sample comes from a study of shared clonotypes between healthy human individuals. Whole-study findings and limits: Relative to clonotypes present in all four donors, those not shared had lower generation probabilities.

The ends were cut back, 3 bases at V and 5 bases at J, with 7 bases in the middle. The CDR3 contains 12 residues. CDR1 is MDHEN and CDR2 is SYDVKM in the germline V gene. Using immunoSEQ multiplex PCR, the repertoire was profiled, and TCRdb retains in-frame clones only, with some absent. The sample has more than 850,000 clones; about four fifths are singletons. The sequence was obtained from a man between 18 and 35 years old in good health. Some clones in this sample may be carry-over from other donors' samples. The genes are TRBV28 and TRBJ1-2; D might be TRBD1 (6 bases). Source material: memory CD4+ T cells from PBMCs. Described subset: CD45RA-negative fraction. The CDR3 DNA reads TGTGCCAGCAGTTTTGGACAGTATGGCTACACCTTC. As protein: CASSFGQYGYTF.